This TCR beta chain was found in a study of blood T cells in healthy people across ages. The CDR3 runs to 15 residues. V was trimmed by 0 bases and J by 7 bases, leaving 13 bases between them. Germline values: CDR1 SGHTA, CDR2 FQGNSA. The authors ran a second PCR of about 6 to 11 cycles using a sample-barcoded 5' primer and a J-beta primer mix. From the 5' RACE reads, TCRdb called clonotypes with MiXCR, one entry per CDR3 protein. The table shows about 800,000 distinct CDR3 sequences, with nearly 60% occurring only once. The sequenced sample consisted of blood. This receptor was identified in a man under 40 in good health. This rearrangement joins TRBV7-2 to TRBJ2-1; D remains ambiguous. In nucleotides, the CDR3 is TGTGCCAGCAGCTTAGCGCCCCGAGGTCAGAATGAGCAGTTCTTC. Translated: CASSLAPRGQNEQFF.